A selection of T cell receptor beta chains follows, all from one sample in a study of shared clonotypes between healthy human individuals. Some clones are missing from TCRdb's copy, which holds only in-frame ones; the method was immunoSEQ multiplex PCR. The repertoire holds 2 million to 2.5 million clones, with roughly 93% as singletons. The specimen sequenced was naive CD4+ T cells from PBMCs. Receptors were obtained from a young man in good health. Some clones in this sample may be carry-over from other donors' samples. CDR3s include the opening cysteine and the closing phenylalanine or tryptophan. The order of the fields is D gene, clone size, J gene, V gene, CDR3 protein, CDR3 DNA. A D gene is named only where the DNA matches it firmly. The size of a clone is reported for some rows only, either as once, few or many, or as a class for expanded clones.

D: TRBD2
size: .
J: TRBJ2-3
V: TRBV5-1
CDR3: CASSAGGPFSTDTQYF
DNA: TGCGCCAGCAGTGCGGGAGGGCCTTTTAGCACAGATACGCAGTATTTT

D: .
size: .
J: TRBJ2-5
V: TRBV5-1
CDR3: CASSSLGAQETQYF
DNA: TGCGCCAGCAGCTCCCTAGGTGCCCAAGAGACCCAGTACTTC

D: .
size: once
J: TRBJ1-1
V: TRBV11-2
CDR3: CASSLNRQLNTEAFF
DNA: TGTGCCAGCAGCTTAAACCGACAGCTGAACACTGAAGCTTTCTTT

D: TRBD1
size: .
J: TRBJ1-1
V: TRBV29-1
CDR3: CSVGEPGQGASEAFF
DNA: TGCAGCGTTGGAGAACCGGGACAGGGGGCCTCTGAAGCTTTCTTT

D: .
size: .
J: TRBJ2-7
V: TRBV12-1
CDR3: CARLVSGFSYEQYF
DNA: TGTGCCAGACTCGTTAGCGGGTTCTCCTACGAGCAGTACTTC

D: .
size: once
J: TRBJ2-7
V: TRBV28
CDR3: CASSLVGYEQYF
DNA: TGTGCCAGCAGTTTGGTGGGCTACGAGCAGTACTTC

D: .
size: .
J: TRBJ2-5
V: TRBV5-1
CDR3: CASSPWFGSETQYF
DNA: TGCGCCAGCAGCCCCTGGTTCGGGTCAGAGACCCAGTACTTC

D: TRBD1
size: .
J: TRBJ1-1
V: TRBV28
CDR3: CASSLTGLATEAFF
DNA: TGTGCCAGCAGTTTGACAGGGCTGGCGACTGAAGCTTTCTTT

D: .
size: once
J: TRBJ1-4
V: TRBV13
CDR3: CASSLVRGTNEKLFF
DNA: TGTGCCAGCAGCTTAGTGAGGGGAACTAATGAAAAACTGTTTTTT

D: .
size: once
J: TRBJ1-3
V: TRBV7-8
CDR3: CASSLGSSSGNTIYF
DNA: TGTGCCAGCAGCTTAGGGAGTTCCTCTGGAAACACCATATATTTT

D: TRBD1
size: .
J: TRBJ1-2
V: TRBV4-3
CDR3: CASSQDPMTGADGGYTF
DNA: TGCGCCAGCAGCCAAGATCCCATGACAGGGGCGGATGGAGGCTACACCTTC

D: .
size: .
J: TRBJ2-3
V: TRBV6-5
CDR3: CATTPRDSKSVAQYF
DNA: TGTGCCACCACCCCCCGGGACTCAAAATCGGTGGCGCAGTATTTT

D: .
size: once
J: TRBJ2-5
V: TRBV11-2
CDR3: CASSLLRDGTQYF
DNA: TGTGCCAGCAGCTTACTCAGGGACGGGACCCAGTACTTC

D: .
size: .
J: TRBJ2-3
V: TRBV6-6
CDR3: CASRSSTDTQYF
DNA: TGTGCCAGCAGGTCTAGCACAGATACGCAGTATTTT

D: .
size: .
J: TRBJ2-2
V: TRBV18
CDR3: CASSPYRDPAGELFF
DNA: TGTGCCAGCTCCCCTTACAGGGACCCTGCCGGGGAGCTGTTTTTT

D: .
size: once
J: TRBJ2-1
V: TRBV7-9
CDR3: CASSLALEGTYNEQFF
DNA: TGTGCCAGCAGCTTAGCGCTGGAGGGAACCTACAATGAGCAGTTCTTC

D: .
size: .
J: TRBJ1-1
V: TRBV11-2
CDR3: CASSLVRTTPEAFF
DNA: TGTGCCAGCAGCTTAGTCAGGACAACACCTGAAGCTTTCTTT

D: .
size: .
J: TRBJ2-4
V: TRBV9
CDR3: CASSEGVRGGVKNIQYF
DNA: TGTGCCAGCAGCGAGGGGGTTCGCGGAGGAGTCAAAAACATTCAGTACTTC

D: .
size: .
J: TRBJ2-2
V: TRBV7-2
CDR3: CASSLVGWGELFF
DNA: TGTGCCAGCAGCTTAGTAGGCTGGGGGGAGCTGTTTTTT

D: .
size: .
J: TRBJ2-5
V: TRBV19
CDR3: CASSLAGTQYF
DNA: TGTGCCAGTAGTCTAGCCGGGACCCAGTACTTC

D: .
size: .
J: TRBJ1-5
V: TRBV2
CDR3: CASSVYPPPAFNQPQHF
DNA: TGTGCCAGCAGTGTGTACCCCCCGCCAGCCTTCAATCAGCCCCAGCATTTT

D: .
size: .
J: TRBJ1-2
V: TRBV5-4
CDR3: CASSLVGSSYGYTF
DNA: TGTGCCAGCAGCTTGGTCGGTAGTAGCTATGGCTACACCTTC

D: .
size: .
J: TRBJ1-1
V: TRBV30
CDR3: CAWSAPRGLGTEAFF
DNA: TGTGCCTGGAGTGCACCCAGGGGTTTGGGCACTGAAGCTTTCTTT

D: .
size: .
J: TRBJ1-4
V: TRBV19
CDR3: CASAGVQAGGKLFF
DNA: TGTGCCAGTGCGGGGGTGCAGGCCGGGGGAAAACTGTTTTTT

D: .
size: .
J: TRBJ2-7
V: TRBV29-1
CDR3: CSVEGAVEEQYF
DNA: TGCAGCGTTGAGGGGGCCGTCGAGGAGCAGTACTTC

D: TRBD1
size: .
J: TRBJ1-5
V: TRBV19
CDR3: CASTTGVGGFIGQPQHF
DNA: TGTGCCAGTACCACAGGGGTCGGGGGTTTCATCGGTCAGCCCCAGCATTTT

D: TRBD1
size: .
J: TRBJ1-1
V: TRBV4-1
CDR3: CASSPTGVYGEAFF
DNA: TGCGCCAGCAGCCCAACAGGGGTATATGGTGAAGCTTTCTTT

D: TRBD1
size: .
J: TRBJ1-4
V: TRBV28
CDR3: CASSLQGATNEKLFF
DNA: TGTGCCAGCAGTCTTCAGGGGGCAACTAATGAAAAACTGTTTTTT

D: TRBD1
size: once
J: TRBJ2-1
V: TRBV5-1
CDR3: CASSFGQGKTYNEQFF
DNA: TGCGCCAGCAGCTTTGGACAGGGGAAAACCTACAATGAGCAGTTCTTC

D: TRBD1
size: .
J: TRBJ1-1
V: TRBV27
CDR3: CASSSRPGTGNTEAFF
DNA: TGTGCCAGCAGTTCACGCCCCGGGACAGGGAACACTGAAGCTTTCTTT

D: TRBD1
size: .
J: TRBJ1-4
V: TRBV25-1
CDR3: CASSYRGGEKLFF
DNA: TGTGCCAGCAGCTACAGGGGGGGTGAAAAACTGTTTTTT

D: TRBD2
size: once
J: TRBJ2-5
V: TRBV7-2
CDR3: CASSSPGAGGWWETQYF
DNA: TGTGCCAGCAGCTCTCCTGGGGCGGGAGGGTGGTGGGAGACCCAGTACTTC

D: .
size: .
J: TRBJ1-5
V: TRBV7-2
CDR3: CASSLSPDVPQHF
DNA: TGTGCCAGCAGCTTATCTCCCGATGTGCCCCAGCATTTT

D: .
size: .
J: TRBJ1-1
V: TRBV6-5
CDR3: CASSYSRGGRTEAFF
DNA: TGTGCCAGCAGTTACTCGAGAGGGGGACGGACTGAAGCTTTCTTT

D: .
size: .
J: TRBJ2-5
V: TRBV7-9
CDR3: CASSLVTTRETQYF
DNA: TGTGCCAGCAGCTTGGTGACTACTCGGGAGACCCAGTACTTC

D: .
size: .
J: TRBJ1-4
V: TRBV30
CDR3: CAWNKGSGGNEKLFF
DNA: TGTGCCTGGAATAAGGGGTCCGGGGGTAATGAAAAACTGTTTTTT

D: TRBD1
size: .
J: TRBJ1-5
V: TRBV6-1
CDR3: CASSENPGQQPQHF
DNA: TGTGCCAGCAGTGAAAACCCGGGACAGCAGCCCCAGCATTTT

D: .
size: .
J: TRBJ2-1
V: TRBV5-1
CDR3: CASSLQAYNEQFF
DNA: TGCGCCAGCAGCTTACAGGCTTACAATGAGCAGTTCTTC

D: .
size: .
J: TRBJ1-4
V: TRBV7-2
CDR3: CASSLVVGVFEKLFF
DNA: TGTGCCAGCAGCTTAGTGGTGGGGGTTTTTGAAAAACTGTTTTTT